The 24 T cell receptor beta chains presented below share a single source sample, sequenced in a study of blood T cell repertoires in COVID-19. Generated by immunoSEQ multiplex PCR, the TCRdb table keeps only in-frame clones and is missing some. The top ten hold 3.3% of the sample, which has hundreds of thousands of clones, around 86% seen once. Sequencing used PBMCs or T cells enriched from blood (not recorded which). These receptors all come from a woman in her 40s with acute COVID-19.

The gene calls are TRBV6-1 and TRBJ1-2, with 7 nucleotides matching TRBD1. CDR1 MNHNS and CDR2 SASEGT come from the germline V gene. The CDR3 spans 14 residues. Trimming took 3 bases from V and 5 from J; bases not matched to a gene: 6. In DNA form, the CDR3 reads TGTGCCAGCAGTGATCGCCCGACAGGGTATGGCTACACCTTC. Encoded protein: CASSDRPTGYGYTF.

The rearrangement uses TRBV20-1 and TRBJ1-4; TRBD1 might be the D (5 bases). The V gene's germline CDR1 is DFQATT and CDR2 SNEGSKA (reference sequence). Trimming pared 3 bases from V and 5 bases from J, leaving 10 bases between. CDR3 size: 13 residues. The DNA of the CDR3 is TGCAGTGCTAGTCGGACACCCAATGAAAAACTGTTTTTT. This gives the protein CSASRTPNEKLFF.

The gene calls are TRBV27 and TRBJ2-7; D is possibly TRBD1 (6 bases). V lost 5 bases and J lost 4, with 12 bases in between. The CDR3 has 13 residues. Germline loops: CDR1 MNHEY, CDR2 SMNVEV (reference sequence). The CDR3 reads CASSTGRSYEQYF. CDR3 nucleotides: TGTGCCAGCAGTACAGGGAGAAGTTACGAGCAGTACTTC.

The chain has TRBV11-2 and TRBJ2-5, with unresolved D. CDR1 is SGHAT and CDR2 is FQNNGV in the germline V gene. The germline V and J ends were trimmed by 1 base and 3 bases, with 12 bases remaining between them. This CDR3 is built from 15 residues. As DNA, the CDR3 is TGTGCCAGCAGCTTAGGTCCCGACCGGGAAGAGACCCAGTACTTC. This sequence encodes CASSLGPDREETQYF.

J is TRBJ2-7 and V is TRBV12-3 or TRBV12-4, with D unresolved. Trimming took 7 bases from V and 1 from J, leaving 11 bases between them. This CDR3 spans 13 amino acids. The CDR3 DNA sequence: TGTGCCAGCACCAGGCAGATATCCTACGAGCAGTACTTC. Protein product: CASTRQISYEQYF.

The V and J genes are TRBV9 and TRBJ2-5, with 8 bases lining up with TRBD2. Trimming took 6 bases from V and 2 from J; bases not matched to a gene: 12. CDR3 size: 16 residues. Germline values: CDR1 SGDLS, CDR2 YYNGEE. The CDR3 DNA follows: TGTGCCAGCACCCTAGGAGGGGCTAGCGGGCAAGAGACCCAGTACTTC. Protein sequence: CASTLGGASGQETQYF. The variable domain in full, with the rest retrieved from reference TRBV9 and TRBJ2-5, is DSGVTQTPKHLITATGQRVTLRCSPRSGDLSVYWYQQSLDQGLQFLIQYYNGEERAKGNILERFSAQQFPDLHSELNLSSLELGDSALYFCASTLGGASGQETQYFGPGTRLLVL.

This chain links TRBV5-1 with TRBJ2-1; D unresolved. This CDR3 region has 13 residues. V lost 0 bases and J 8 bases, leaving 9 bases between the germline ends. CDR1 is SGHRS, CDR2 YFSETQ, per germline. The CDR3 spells CASSLVPLYEQFF. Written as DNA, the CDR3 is TGCGCCAGCAGCTTGGTTCCTCTTTATGAGCAGTTCTTC.

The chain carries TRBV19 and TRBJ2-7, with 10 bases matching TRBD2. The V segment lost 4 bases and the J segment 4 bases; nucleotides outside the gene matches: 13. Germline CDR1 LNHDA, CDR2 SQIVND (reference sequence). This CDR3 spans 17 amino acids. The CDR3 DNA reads TGTGCCAGTAGTAAGACCATAGGACTAGCGGCGGATTACGAGCAGTACTTC. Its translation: CASSKTIGLAADYEQYF.

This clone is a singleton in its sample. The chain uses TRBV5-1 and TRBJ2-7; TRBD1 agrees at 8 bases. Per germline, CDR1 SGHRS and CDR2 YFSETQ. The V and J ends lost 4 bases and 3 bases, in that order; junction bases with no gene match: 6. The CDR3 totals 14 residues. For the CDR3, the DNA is TGCGCCAGCAGCCATGACAGGGGCCTCTACGAGCAGTACTTC. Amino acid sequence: CASSHDRGLYEQYF.

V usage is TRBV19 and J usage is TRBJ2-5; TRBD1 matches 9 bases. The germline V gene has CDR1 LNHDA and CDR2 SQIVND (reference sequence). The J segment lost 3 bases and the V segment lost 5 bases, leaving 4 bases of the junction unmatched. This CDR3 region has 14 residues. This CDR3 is CASSPTGGEETQYF. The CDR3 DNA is TGTGCCAGTAGTCCGACAGGGGGGGAAGAGACCCAGTACTTC.

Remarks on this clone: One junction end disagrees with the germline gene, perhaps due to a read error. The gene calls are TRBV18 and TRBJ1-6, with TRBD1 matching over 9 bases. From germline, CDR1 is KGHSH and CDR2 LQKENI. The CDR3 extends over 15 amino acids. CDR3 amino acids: CANSPQGAQNSPLHF. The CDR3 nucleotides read TGTGCCAACTCACCACAGGGGGCTCAGAATTCACCCCTCCACTTT.

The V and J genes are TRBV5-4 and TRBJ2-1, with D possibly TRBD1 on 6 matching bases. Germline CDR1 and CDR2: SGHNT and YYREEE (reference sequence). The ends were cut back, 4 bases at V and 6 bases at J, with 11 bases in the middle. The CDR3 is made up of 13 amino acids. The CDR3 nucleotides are TGTGCCAGCAGCCCAACAGGGTTCAATGAGCAGTTCTTC. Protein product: CASSPTGFNEQFF.

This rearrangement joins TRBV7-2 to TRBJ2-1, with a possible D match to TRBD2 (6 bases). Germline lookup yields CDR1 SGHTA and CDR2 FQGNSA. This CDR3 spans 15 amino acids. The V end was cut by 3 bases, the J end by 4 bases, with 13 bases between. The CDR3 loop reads CASSLQGGSYNEQFF. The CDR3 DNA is TGTGCCAGCAGCTTGCAAGGAGGGTCGTACAATGAGCAGTTCTTC. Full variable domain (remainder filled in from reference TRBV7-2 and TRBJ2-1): GAGVSQSPSNKVTEKGKDVELRCDPISGHTALYWYRQSLGQGLEFLIYFQGNSAPDKSGLPSDRFSAERTGGSVSTLTIQRTQQEDSAVYLCASSLQGGSYNEQFFGPGTRLTVL.

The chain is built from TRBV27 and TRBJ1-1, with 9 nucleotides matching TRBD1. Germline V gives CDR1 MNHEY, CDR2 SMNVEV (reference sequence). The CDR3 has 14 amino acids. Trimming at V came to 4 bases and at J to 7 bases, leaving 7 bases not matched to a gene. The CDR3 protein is CASSYTGTGNEAFF. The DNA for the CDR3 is TGTGCCAGCAGTTACACCGGGACAGGGAATGAAGCTTTCTTT.

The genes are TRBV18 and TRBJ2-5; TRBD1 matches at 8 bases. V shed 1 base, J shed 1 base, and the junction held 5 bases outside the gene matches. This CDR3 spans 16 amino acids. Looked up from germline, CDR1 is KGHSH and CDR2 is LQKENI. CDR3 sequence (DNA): TGTGCCAGCTCACCACTTCAGGGGGCGACCCAAGAGACCCAGTACTTC. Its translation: CASSPLQGATQETQYF.

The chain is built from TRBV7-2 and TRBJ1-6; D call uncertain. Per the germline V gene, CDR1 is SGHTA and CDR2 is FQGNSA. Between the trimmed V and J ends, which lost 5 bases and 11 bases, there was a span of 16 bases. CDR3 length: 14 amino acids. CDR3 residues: CASSLLPLSAPLHF. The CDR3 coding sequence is TGTGCCAGCAGCCTTCTCCCTCTCTCGGCACCCCTCCACTTT.

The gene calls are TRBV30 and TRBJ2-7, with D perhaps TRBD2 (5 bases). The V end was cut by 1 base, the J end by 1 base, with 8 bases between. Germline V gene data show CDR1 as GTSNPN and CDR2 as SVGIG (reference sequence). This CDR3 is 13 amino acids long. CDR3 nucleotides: TGTGCCTGGAGTGCGGGGAGATCCTACGAGCAGTACTTC. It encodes CAWSAGRSYEQYF.

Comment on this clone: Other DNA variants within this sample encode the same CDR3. As DNA, the CDR3 is TGTGCCAGCAGCCAAGTACGGTCGTCCTACGAGCAGTACTTC. This codes for CASSQVRSSYEQYF. The chain employs TRBV3-1 (or the pseudogene TRBV3-2) and TRBJ2-7; D is uncertain. The CDR3 loop spans 14 amino acids. Trimming stripped 1 base from V and 1 base from J, with 8 bases between. CDR1 and CDR2 from the germline V gene are LGHDT and YNNKEL (reference sequence).

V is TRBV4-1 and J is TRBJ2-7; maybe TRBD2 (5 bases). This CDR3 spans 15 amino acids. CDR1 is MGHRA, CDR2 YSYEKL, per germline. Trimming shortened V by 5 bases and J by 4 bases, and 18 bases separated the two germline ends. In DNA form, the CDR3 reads TGCGCCAGCAGCTCTTCTAGCAGAGGCTTGTACGAGCAGTACTTC. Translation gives CASSSSSRGLYEQYF.

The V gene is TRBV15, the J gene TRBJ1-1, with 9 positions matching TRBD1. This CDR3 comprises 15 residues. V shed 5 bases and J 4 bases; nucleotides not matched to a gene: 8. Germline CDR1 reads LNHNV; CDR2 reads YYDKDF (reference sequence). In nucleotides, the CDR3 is TGTGCCACCAGCCCGCGGGACAGGGCAGGCACTGAAGCTTTCTTT. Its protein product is CATSPRDRAGTEAFF.

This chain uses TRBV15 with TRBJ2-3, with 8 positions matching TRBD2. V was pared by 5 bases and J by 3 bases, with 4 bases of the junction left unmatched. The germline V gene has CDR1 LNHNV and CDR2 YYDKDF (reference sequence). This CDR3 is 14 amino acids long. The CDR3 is CATSETSETDTQYF. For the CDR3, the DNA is TGTGCCACCAGCGAGACTAGCGAAACAGATACGCAGTATTTT.

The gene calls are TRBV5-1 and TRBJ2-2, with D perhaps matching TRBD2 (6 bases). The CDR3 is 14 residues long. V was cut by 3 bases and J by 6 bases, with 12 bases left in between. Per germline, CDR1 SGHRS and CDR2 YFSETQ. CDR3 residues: CASSWGLNAGELFF. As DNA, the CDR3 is TGCGCCAGCAGCTGGGGACTTAACGCCGGGGAGCTGTTTTTT.

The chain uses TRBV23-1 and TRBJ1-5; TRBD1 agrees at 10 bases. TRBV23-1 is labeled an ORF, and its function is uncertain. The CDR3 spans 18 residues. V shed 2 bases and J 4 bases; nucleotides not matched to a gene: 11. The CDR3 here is CASSQTKGTGDRNQPQHF. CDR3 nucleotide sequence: TGCGCCAGCAGTCAAACTAAAGGGACAGGGGACAGGAATCAGCCCCAGCATTTT.

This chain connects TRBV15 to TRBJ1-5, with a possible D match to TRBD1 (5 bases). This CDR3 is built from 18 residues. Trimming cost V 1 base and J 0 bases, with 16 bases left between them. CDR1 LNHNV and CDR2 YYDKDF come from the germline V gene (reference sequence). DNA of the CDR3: TGTGCCACCAGCAGAGGGACCGACAGTCCATATAGCAATCAGCCCCAGCATTTT. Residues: CATSRGTDSPYSNQPQHF.